The next 23 T cell receptor beta chains were all read from a single sample in a study of blood T cell repertoires in COVID-19. Sequencing used immunoSEQ multiplex PCR; TCRdb keeps in-frame clones, though not all of them. The sample contains hundreds of thousands of clones, approximately 90% of which appear only once. The sequencing sample was made of PBMCs or T cells enriched from blood (not recorded which). Receptors were obtained from a woman between 45 and 65 years old who had recovered from COVID-19.

Many counts were recorded for this clone. The chain carries TRBV5-4 and TRBJ2-7; unclear D gene. CDR3 length: 13 amino acids. V lost 0 bases and J lost 6, with 10 bases in between. Germline CDR1 and CDR2: SGHNT and YYREEE (reference sequence). CDR3 in amino acids: CASSLGQVGEQYF. The CDR3 bases are TGTGCCAGCAGCTTGGGGCAGGTGGGCGAGCAGTACTTC.

The chain has TRBV5-6 and TRBJ1-2; D remains unclear. V lost 2 bases to trimming and J lost 4 bases, with 18 bases between them. The CDR3 sequence is 16 residues long. CDR1 is SGHDT and CDR2 is YYEEEE in the germline V gene. The CDR3 reads CASSFAEQTAIYGYTF. The CDR3 DNA reads TGTGCCAGCAGCTTCGCAGAACAAACAGCCATCTATGGCTACACCTTC.

J is TRBJ2-7 and V is TRBV9; perhaps TRBD2 as D (5 bases). The CDR3 runs 15 residues. V was clipped by 0 bases and J by 6 bases, with 16 bases between them. Germline V lookup: CDR1 SGDLS, CDR2 YYNGEE. This CDR3 reads CASSVGPSQQGEQYF. CDR3 in DNA: TGTGCCAGCAGCGTAGGTCCTAGCCAACAAGGCGAGCAGTACTTC.

V usage is TRBV27 and J usage is TRBJ2-6; 11 nucleotides line up with TRBD2. Germline-derived CDR1 and CDR2 are MNHEY and SMNVEV (reference sequence). The CDR3 loop spans 17 amino acids. V was pared by 2 bases and J by 0 bases, with 0 bases of the junction left unmatched. The CDR3 is CASSLTSGSSGANVLTF. DNA for the CDR3: TGTGCCAGCAGTTTAACTAGCGGGAGCTCTGGGGCCAACGTCCTGACTTTC. Full variable domain (outside the CDR3, taken from reference TRBV27 and TRBJ2-6): EAQVTQNPRYLITVTGKKLTVTCSQNMNHEYMSWYRQDPGLGLRQIYYSMNVEVTDKGDVPEGYKVSRKEKRNFPLILESPSPNQTSLYFCASSLTSGSSGANVLTFGAGSRLTVL.

The rearrangement joins TRBV19 to TRBJ2-1; 8 bases align to TRBD2. Trimming took 5 bases from V and 3 from J; bases not matched to a gene: 9. Germline V gene data show CDR1 as LNHDA and CDR2 as SQIVND (reference sequence). The length of the CDR3 is 16 residues. CDR3 nucleotides: TGTGCCAGTAGTCCGCAAGCGGGAGTAGGCTACAATGAGCAGTTCTTC. Protein sequence: CASSPQAGVGYNEQFF.

The chain uses TRBV28 and TRBJ2-3; D perhaps matches TRBD1 (5 bases). The CDR3 has 15 amino acids. Germline-derived CDR1 and CDR2 are MDHEN and SYDVKM. V was trimmed by 7 bases and J by 5 bases, leaving 19 bases between them. The CDR3 spells CASTYYEPGKDTQYF. For the CDR3, the DNA is TGTGCCAGCACCTATTACGAGCCAGGGAAAGATACGCAGTATTTT. Filled out from reference TRBV28 and TRBJ2-3, the complete variable domain reads DVKVTQSSRYLVKRTGEKVFLECVQDMDHENMFWYRQDPGLGLRLIYFSYDVKMKEKGDIPEGYSVSREKKERFSLILESASTNQTSMYLCASTYYEPGKDTQYFGPGTRLTVL.

This clone was found once. The chain uses TRBV6-5 and TRBJ2-7; D is unresolved. V was shortened by 6 bases and J by 3 bases, with 18 bases between the two germline ends. From germline, CDR1 is MNHEY and CDR2 SVGAGI. This CDR3 is built from 15 residues. The CDR3 sequence: CASSPARVRDYEQYF. The DNA for the CDR3 is TGTGCCAGCAGCCCAGCTCGGGTCCGAGACTACGAGCAGTACTTC.

This sequence joins TRBV19 and TRBJ1-5; D might be TRBD1 (6 bases). The CDR3 totals 14 residues. Trimming removed 2 bases at V and 5 bases at J, with 10 bases between. Germline CDR1 LNHDA, CDR2 SQIVND (reference sequence). Written as DNA, the CDR3 is TGTGCCAGTAGTATAAGGGACATAGATCAGCCCCAGCATTTT. Encoded protein: CASSIRDIDQPQHF. Variable domain in full (rest from reference TRBV19 and TRBJ1-5): DGGITQSPKYLFRKEGQNVTLSCEQNLNHDAMYWYRQDPGQGLRLIYYSQIVNDFQKGDIAEGYSVSREKKESFPLTVTSAQKNPTAFYLCASSIRDIDQPQHFGDGTRLSIL.

This rearrangement joins TRBV11-2 to TRBJ2-1; no clear D. CDR3 length: 14 amino acids. The germline gives CDR1 SGHAT, CDR2 FQNNGV. Trimming stripped 2 bases from V and 3 bases from J, with 8 bases between. The DNA of the CDR3 is TGTGCCAGCAGCTTAAGTGGCTTCTACAATGAGCAGTTCTTC. It yields the protein CASSLSGFYNEQFF.

The chain carries TRBV24-1 and TRBJ2-1; D is possibly TRBD2 (5 bases). Germline V lookup: CDR1 KGHDR, CDR2 SFDVKD. The V gene lost 3 bases and the J gene lost 0 bases, with 11 bases spanning the gap. This CDR3 region has 16 residues. CDR3 nucleotides: TGTGCCACCAGTGATGGGAAAGCGGTCTCCTACAATGAGCAGTTCTTC. As protein: CATSDGKAVSYNEQFF.

This chain uses TRBV11-3 with TRBJ2-1; 9 bases map to TRBD2. This CDR3 comprises 15 residues. Germline assignment: CDR1 SGHNT and CDR2 YENEEA. Unmatched junction bases numbered 4, after V lost 5 bases and J lost 2 bases. This CDR3 is CASSISGSAYNEQFF. The CDR3 bases are TGTGCCAGCAGCATTAGCGGGAGCGCCTACAATGAGCAGTTCTTC.

This chain links TRBV28 with TRBJ1-6; D is unclear. The V gene lost 7 bases and the J gene lost 2 bases, with 12 bases spanning the gap. Germline CDR1 and CDR2: MDHEN and SYDVKM. The CDR3 covers 15 residues. The CDR3 spells CASTSTGTYNSPLHF. In DNA, the CDR3 is TGTGCCAGCACTAGCACGGGAACCTATAATTCACCCCTCCACTTT.

The chain carries TRBV30 and TRBJ2-7; 7 bases match TRBD1. V shed 5 bases and J 2 bases; nucleotides not matched to a gene: 9. CDR1 and CDR2 from the germline V gene are GTSNPN and SVGIG (reference sequence). The CDR3 covers 14 residues. The CDR3 coding sequence is TGTGCCTGGGACAGAGGGGACAGAGCCTACGAGCAGTACTTC. The encoded protein is CAWDRGDRAYEQYF.

This clone has just one count. The chain recombines TRBV5-8 with TRBJ1-5; weak D call: TRBD1 (6 bases). Germline CDR1 SGHTS, CDR2 YDEGEE. The CDR3 has 15 amino acids. V was pared by 0 bases and J by 6 bases, with 13 bases between. This CDR3 is CASSLAQAGAQPQHF. The CDR3 DNA reads TGTGCCAGCAGCTTGGCCCAGGCAGGGGCTCAGCCCCAGCATTTT.

V and J are TRBV18 and TRBJ1-1, with D perhaps matching TRBD1 (5 bases). Trimming pared 1 base from V and 1 base from J, leaving 7 bases between. This CDR3 comprises 14 residues. Germline V gene lookup returns CDR1 KGHSH and CDR2 LQKENI. For the CDR3, the DNA is TGTGCCAGCTCACCACAGGGGCCGAACACTGAAGCTTTCTTT. Residues: CASSPQGPNTEAFF.

The chain recombines TRBV7-9 with TRBJ1-5; D gene unclear. Germline V gives CDR1 SEHNR, CDR2 FQNEAQ (reference sequence). Trimming shortened V by 5 bases and J by 11 bases, and 16 bases separated the two germline ends. The CDR3 has 13 amino acids. The CDR3 nucleotides read TGTGCCAGCAGCCCAGAAACCCACGGGTCCCAGCATTTT. Encoded protein: CASSPETHGSQHF.

The chain couples TRBV7-9 to TRBJ1-2; 7 bases are shared with TRBD1. Germline V gene data show CDR1 as SEHNR and CDR2 as FQNEAQ (reference sequence). This CDR3 is built from 15 residues. V lost 4 bases and J lost 4; bases outside the gene matches: 9. The CDR3 here is CASSSTGTDTYGYTF. The CDR3 DNA reads as TGTGCCAGCAGCTCGACCGGGACAGATACCTATGGCTACACCTTC.

There are many counts of this clone. CDR3 residues: CASSYSTGMNTEAFF. The CDR3, as DNA: TGTGCCAGCAGCTACTCGACGGGAATGAACACTGAAGCTTTCTTT. The rearrangement links TRBV16 to TRBJ1-1, with D unclear. V was cut by 5 bases and J by 0 bases, with 13 bases left in between. The CDR3 spans 15 residues. Germline V CDR1 and CDR2: KGHSY, FQNENV.

This clone appeared a single time. The V call is TRBV19, the J call TRBJ2-1; a possible D gene is TRBD2 (6 bases). Trimming stripped 0 bases from V and 4 bases from J, with 13 bases between. Per germline, CDR1 LNHDA and CDR2 SQIVND (reference sequence). The CDR3 runs 16 residues. CDR3 nucleotides: TGTGCCAGTAGTATAGATCGGTTAGCGGTATACAATGAGCAGTTCTTC. This codes for CASSIDRLAVYNEQFF.

The rearrangement uses TRBV6-2 or TRBV6-3 and TRBJ2-2; TRBD2 is a possible D gene (6 bases). The CDR3 has 16 amino acids. In germline, CDR1 is MNHEY, CDR2 SVGEGT. The V and J ends lost 6 bases and 3 bases respectively, with 17 bases between them. CDR3 residues: CASRPTGRRDTGELFF. The CDR3 nucleotides read TGTGCCAGCAGGCCTACAGGAAGGAGGGACACCGGGGAGCTGTTTTTT.

The chain carries TRBV28 and TRBJ2-7; D uncertain. This CDR3 comprises 16 residues. From germline, CDR1 is MDHEN and CDR2 SYDVKM. Trimming took 2 bases from V and 0 from J, leaving 14 bases between them. The CDR3 here is CASSLGWSSSSYEQYF. The DNA of the CDR3 is TGTGCCAGCAGTTTAGGCTGGTCTTCAAGCTCCTACGAGCAGTACTTC.

The rearrangement links TRBV5-1 to TRBJ2-1, with a tentative D call TRBD2 (6 bases). Germline CDR1 is SGHRS and CDR2 is YFSETQ. The ends were cut back, 4 bases at V and 0 bases at J, with 14 bases in the middle. The CDR3 length is 16 residues. The DNA of the CDR3 is TGCGCCAGCAGCCCTGAAGCGGGCCGCTCCTACAATGAGCAGTTCTTC. It yields the protein CASSPEAGRSYNEQFF.

J is TRBJ2-7 and V is TRBV20-1; 15 bases align to TRBD2. Germline CDR1 is DFQATT and CDR2 is SNEGSKA (reference sequence). This CDR3 contains 17 residues. V gave up 3 bases and J gave up 0 bases; unmatched junction bases: 6. DNA for the CDR3: TGCAGTGCTAGTGGGACTAGCGGGAGGCTATACTCCTACGAGCAGTACTTC. This gives the protein CSASGTSGRLYSYEQYF.